The T cell receptor (beta chain) described here comes from a study of graft-versus-host responses after intestinal transplantation. Across the study: Transplant recipients had multivisceral, liver-intestinal, or isolated intestinal grafts. Uniformly, recipients were administered anti-thymocyte globulin induction with subsequent tacrolimus and steroids for roughly three years. General study points: Peak circulating GvH clone levels tracked with early post-transplant HvG declines. Investigators detected GvH clones in recipient marrow, with some emerging earlier in ileum or blood.

For this clone: Its antigen is still unknown.

The ends were cut back, 0 bases at V and 2 bases at J, with 11 bases in the middle. The CDR3 consists of 15 residues. Generated by immunoSEQ multiplex PCR, the TCRdb table keeps only in-frame clones and is missing some. Seen here are under 45,000 clones, roughly 93% observed once, and the top ten hold about 4%. The sample here was PBMCs, taken around 730 days after intestinal transplantation. The chain couples TRBV23-1 to TRBJ2-7; no definite D call. TRBV23-1 is an ORF; its function is uncertain. This receptor was taken from a human patient who received an intestinal transplant, so some T cells may come from the graft donor. The CDR3 sequence: CASSQSQNDPYEQYF. The CDR3 coding sequence is TGCGCCAGCAGTCAATCGCAGAACGACCCCTACGAGCAGTACTTC.